One and the same sample provided the 2 T cell receptor beta chains below, sequenced in a study of T cell repertoires in cytomegalovirus infection. TCRdb re-derived calls from the reads in MiXCR, one entry per CDR3 protein. The data contain around 230,000 distinct CDR3 sequences, approximately 7% of them singletons. Sequencing was done on a sample of PBMCs. These receptors came from a human donor in good health (CMV status not recorded). Some clones in this sample may be carry-over from other donors' samples.

This clonotype occurred many times. The V and J genes are TRBV6-6 and TRBJ2-1; D may match TRBD1 or TRBD2 (6 bases each). V was cut by 5 bases and J by 10 bases, with 15 bases left in between. The CDR3 is 13 residues long. Germline CDR1 MNHNY, CDR2 SVGAGI (reference sequence). The DNA for the CDR3 is TGTGCCAGCAGTCCGGGGGCAAGCACAGAGCAGTTCTTC. Residues: CASSPGASTEQFF.

This clonotype was counted at least ten times. In DNA form, the CDR3 reads TGTGCCTGGAGTGTACAGCGAACATGGGGCAGAGAAATCCAAGAGACCCAGTACTTC. Translating it yields CAWSVQRTWGREIQETQYF. This chain connects TRBV30 to TRBJ2-5, with D tentatively TRBD1 (5 bases). The CDR3 contains 19 residues. The germline V gene encodes CDR1 GTSNPN and CDR2 SVGIG (reference sequence). The V and J ends lost 0 bases and 1 base respectively, with 24 bases between them.